These 11 T cell receptor beta chains were sequenced from one sample in a study of blood T cell repertoires in COVID-19. The protocol was immunoSEQ multiplex PCR, while the TCRdb copy is restricted to in-frame clones and leaves out a portion. The sample has roughly 81,000 clones; 82% are singletons. The sample consisted of peripheral blood. The receptor source for this set is a man in his 60s with acute or convalescent COVID-19.

The chain couples TRBV6-2 or TRBV6-3 to TRBJ1-2, with TRBD1 matching 8 bases. Trimming cost V 6 bases and J 4 bases; bases outside gene matches: 7. Looked up from germline, CDR1 is MNHEY and CDR2 is SVGEGT. This CDR3 spans 14 amino acids. The CDR3, as DNA: TGTGCCAGCAGCCCCAGGGGGCGCTCCTATGGCTACACCTTC. This codes for CASSPRGRSYGYTF.

The count of this clone is one. The chain employs TRBV4-1 and TRBJ2-3, with 8 nucleotides matching TRBD2. Germline CDR1 MGHRA, CDR2 YSYEKL. The CDR3 totals 17 residues. V shed 6 bases, J shed 0 bases, and the junction held 11 bases outside the gene matches. The CDR3 nucleotides read TGCGCCAGCAGGCGGACTAGCAGTTCAGCTAGCACAGATACGCAGTATTTT. As protein: CASRRTSSSASTDTQYF.

As for this clone: This specimen includes other DNA sequences encoding the same CDR3. This chain links TRBV4-3 with TRBJ1-6, with D tentatively TRBD1 (5 bases). CDR3 length: 16 residues. CDR1 is LGHNA, CDR2 YSLEER, per germline. V lost 4 bases and J lost 4, with 14 bases in between. The CDR3 is CASSPSRGHYNSPLHF. The CDR3 nucleotides are TGCGCCAGCAGCCCCAGTAGGGGCCATTATAATTCACCCCTCCACTTT.

This chain connects TRBV5-1 to TRBJ1-5; TRBD1 agrees at 8 bases. Germline V gene lookup returns CDR1 SGHRS and CDR2 YFSETQ. The CDR3 runs to 15 residues. V dropped 4 bases and J dropped 3; count of bases not matched to a gene: 6. CDR3 sequence reads: CASSLTGADNQPQHF. CDR3 bases: TGCGCCAGCAGCCTGACAGGGGCCGACAATCAGCCCCAGCATTTT.

The V gene is TRBV6-2 or TRBV6-3, the J gene TRBJ1-1; D remains ambiguous. Trimming took 2 bases from V and 5 from J, leaving 9 bases between them. Per the germline V gene, CDR1 is MNHEY and CDR2 is SVGEGT. This CDR3 has 13 residues. The CDR3 DNA follows: TGTGCCAGCAGTTACCAAGAGATAACTGAAGCTTTCTTT. Translating it yields CASSYQEITEAFF.

This clone was observed once. The J gene is TRBJ2-1, the V gene TRBV9, with 7 bases that match TRBD2. Germline V gives CDR1 SGDLS, CDR2 YYNGEE. With V trimmed by 3 bases and J by 4 bases, 7 bases remained unmatched. CDR3 length: 15 residues. The CDR3 bases are TGTGCCAGCAGCGCGGGCGGCGGGGGATACAATGAGCAGTTCTTC. This gives the protein CASSAGGGGYNEQFF.

In the case of this clone: Other DNA sequences in the sample encode the same CDR3. The chain recombines TRBV7-9 with TRBJ1-2; TRBD1 matches 8 bases. This CDR3 is built from 15 residues. Per germline, CDR1 SEHNR and CDR2 FQNEAQ (reference sequence). With V trimmed by 1 base and J by 4 bases, 5 bases remained unmatched. CDR3 sequence reads: CASSLVGQGPYGYTF. The CDR3 DNA follows: TGTGCCAGCAGCTTAGTCGGACAGGGACCCTATGGCTACACCTTC.

The chain recombines TRBV19 with TRBJ1-5; 7 bases are a match to TRBD1. Trimming at V came to 3 bases and at J to 0 bases, leaving 8 bases not matched to a gene. The CDR3 spans 17 residues. Germline CDR1 and CDR2: LNHDA and SQIVND (reference sequence). The CDR3 reads CASSIVRDSYSNQPQHF. The CDR3 region has the DNA TGTGCCAGTAGTATTGTGAGGGACAGCTATAGCAATCAGCCCCAGCATTTT.

This clone was counted a single time. The J gene is TRBJ2-5, the V gene TRBV3-1 (or the pseudogene TRBV3-2); 12 nucleotides agree with TRBD2. Germline V gene data show CDR1 as LGHDT and CDR2 as YNNKEL (reference sequence). The J segment lost 4 bases and the V segment lost 4 bases, leaving 10 bases of the junction unmatched. This CDR3 region has 17 residues. CDR3 bases: TGTGCCAGCAGCCGGGGAGCGACTAGCGGGAGTTTAGAGACCCAGTACTTC. Amino acids: CASSRGATSGSLETQYF.

V and J are TRBV5-1 and TRBJ2-1; 12 positions match TRBD1. Losses at the gene ends were 4 bases for V and 7 bases for J; bases not matched to a gene: 9. Germline V gene lookup returns CDR1 SGHRS and CDR2 YFSETQ. The CDR3 totals 16 residues. The DNA of the CDR3 is TGCGCCAGCAGCGCCGGGACAGGGGGCCTAGTTAATGAGCAGTTCTTC. Its translation is CASSAGTGGLVNEQFF.

The chain recombines TRBV27 with TRBJ1-2; a possible D gene is TRBD1 (6 bases). The V and J ends lost 6 bases and 8 bases respectively, with 10 bases between them. CDR1 and CDR2 from the germline V gene are MNHEY and SMNVEV (reference sequence). This CDR3 spans 11 amino acids. The CDR3 loop is CASSSGVGYTF. DNA for the CDR3: TGTGCCAGCAGCTCAGGGGTCGGCTACACCTTC.